This T cell receptor (beta chain) was sequenced in a study of T cells in Graves' hyperthyroidism and ophthalmopathy. Study details: The initial diagnosis was the point when peripheral blood was collected, ahead of any treatment.

To note about this clonotype: As yet, its antigen is unknown. A read error may produce the germline difference seen at one junction end.

The CDR3 loop spans 13 amino acids. Germline V gives CDR1 SGHVS, CDR2 FQNEAQ. This sample holds PBMCs from roughly 10 ml fresh peripheral blood. General observations from the study: Most clonotypes expanded in the thyroid (above 0.001) were also present in blood.

TCR beta CDR3 regions were amplified from RNA transcripts. TCR CDR3 underwent first-round RT-PCR with the HTBI primer set. TCRdb reprocessed the multiplex PCR reads via MiXCR and lists one record per CDR3 protein. The sample yields over 700,000 distinct CDR3 sequences, roughly a third seen once. This TCR derives from a woman aged 35 to 49 with Graves' hyperthyroidism. Sequencing used blood. This sequence joins TRBV7-8 and TRBJ2-7; the D gene is possibly TRBD2 (5 bases). CDR3 in amino acids: CASSTPNTGELYF. The CDR3 region has the DNA TGTGCCAGCAGCACCCCGAACACCGGGGAGCTGTACTTC.